A selection of T cell receptor beta chains follows, all from one sample in a study of T cells in localized non-small cell lung cancer. Only in-frame clones appear in the TCRdb table, and some are missing; sequencing was by immunoSEQ multiplex PCR. The sample yields some 30,000 clones, roughly 89% seen once. The sample in question was peripheral blood, obtained before any cancer treatment. Every receptor here comes from a female donor of 60 years or more with stage I lung adenocarcinoma. Both conserved end residues are part of each CDR3. A D gene is named only where the DNA matches it firmly. The size field is filled for only some rows; it gives once, few, many or a size class.

TGTGCCAGTAAGGAAGGGAGAGGGGCCAACGTCCTGACTTTC | CASKEGRGANVLTF | TRBV19 | - | TRBJ2-6 | -
TGTGCCAGCAGCTTGGAAGAGACCCAGTACTTC | CASSLEETQYF | TRBV5-4 | - | TRBJ2-5 | once
TGTGCCAGCAGGGGACAGATATATCAGCCCCAGCATTTT | CASRGQIYQPQHF | TRBV2 | TRBD1 | TRBJ1-5 | -
TGCGCCAGCAGCCTGACCGGGACTAGCGTTTACAATGAGCAGTTCTTC | CASSLTGTSVYNEQFF | TRBV5-1 | TRBD2 | TRBJ2-1 | once
TGTGCCAGCAGCTTAGAGGTGACTAGCTACGAGCAGTACTTC | CASSLEVTSYEQYF | TRBV7-2 | - | TRBJ2-7 | -
TGTGCCAGCAGCGCCGACAGGGGGGTTAGCTATGGCTACACCTTC | CASSADRGVSYGYTF | TRBV7-9 | TRBD1 | TRBJ1-2 | -
TGTGCCAGCATTCCGTCCTACAGGGGCCACCCTTCTTCGTTGGATACGCAGTATTTT | CASIPSYRGHPSSLDTQYF | TRBV27 | TRBD1 | TRBJ2-3 | -
TGCGCCAGCAGCTCCCCGACTGGGGGAGAGCAGTTCTTC | CASSSPTGGEQFF | TRBV5-1 | - | TRBJ2-1 | once
TGCAGTGCTAGAGAAGGGGGGGAGCTGTTTTTT | CSAREGGELFF | TRBV20-1 | - | TRBJ2-2 | once
TGTGCCAGCAGCGCCGGGACTTCTTATGAGACGCAGTATTTT | CASSAGTSYETQYF | TRBV2 | - | TRBJ2-3 | -
TGTGCCTGGAGTTCCGCAGGGGGCAGGTACCAAGAGACCCAGTACTTC | CAWSSAGGRYQETQYF | TRBV30 | TRBD1 | TRBJ2-5 | -
TGTGCCAGCAGCCTCCTCGGGTCCCAGGGATCTACAGATACGCAGTATTTT | CASSLLGSQGSTDTQYF | TRBV7-3 | - | TRBJ2-3 | -